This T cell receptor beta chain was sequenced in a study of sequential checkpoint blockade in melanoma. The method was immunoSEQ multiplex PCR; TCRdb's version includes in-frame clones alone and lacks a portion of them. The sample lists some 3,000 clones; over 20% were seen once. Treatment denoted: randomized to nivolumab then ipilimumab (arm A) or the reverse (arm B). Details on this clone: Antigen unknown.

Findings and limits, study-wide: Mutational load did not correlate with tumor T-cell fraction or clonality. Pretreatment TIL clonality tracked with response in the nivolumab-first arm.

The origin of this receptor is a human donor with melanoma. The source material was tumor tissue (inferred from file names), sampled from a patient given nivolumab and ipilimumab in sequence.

The CDR3 DNA reads as TGTGCCAGTAGTATGGTACAGAACACTGAAGCTTTCTTT. Encoded protein: CASSMVQNTEAFF. The rearrangement joins TRBV19 to TRBJ1-1; no definite D call. Germline CDR1 reads LNHDA; CDR2 reads SQIVND (reference sequence). The germline V and J ends were trimmed by 3 bases and 1 base, with 6 bases remaining between them. The CDR3 runs to 13 residues.